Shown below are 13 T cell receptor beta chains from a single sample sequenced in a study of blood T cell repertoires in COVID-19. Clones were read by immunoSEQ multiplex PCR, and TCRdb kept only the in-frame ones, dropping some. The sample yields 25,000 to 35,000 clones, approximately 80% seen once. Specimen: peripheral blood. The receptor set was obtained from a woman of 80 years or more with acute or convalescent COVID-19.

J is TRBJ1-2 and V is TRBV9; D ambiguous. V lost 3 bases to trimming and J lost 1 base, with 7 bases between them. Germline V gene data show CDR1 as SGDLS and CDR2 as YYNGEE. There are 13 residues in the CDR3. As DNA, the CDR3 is TGTGCCAGCAGCGCCACCGGTAACTATGGCTACACCTTC. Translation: CASSATGNYGYTF. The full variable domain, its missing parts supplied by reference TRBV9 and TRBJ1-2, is DSGVTQTPKHLITATGQRVTLRCSPRSGDLSVYWYQQSLDQGLQFLIQYYNGEERAKGNILERFSAQQFPDLHSELNLSSLELGDSALYFCASSATGNYGYTFGSGTRLTVV.

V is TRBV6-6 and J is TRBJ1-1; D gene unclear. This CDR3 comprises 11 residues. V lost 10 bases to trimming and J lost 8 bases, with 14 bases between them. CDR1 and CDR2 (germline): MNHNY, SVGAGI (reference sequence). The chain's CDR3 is CANSRSLEAFF. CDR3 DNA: TGTGCCAATTCACGGAGTCTGGAAGCTTTCTTT.

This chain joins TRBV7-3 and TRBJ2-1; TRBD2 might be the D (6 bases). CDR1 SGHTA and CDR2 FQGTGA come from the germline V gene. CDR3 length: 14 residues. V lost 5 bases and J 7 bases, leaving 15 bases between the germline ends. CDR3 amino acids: CASSISRLGNEQFF. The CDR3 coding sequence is TGTGCCAGCAGCATCAGCCGACTAGGTAATGAGCAGTTCTTC.

The CDR3 sequence: CASSLALVRTGGYGYTF. As DNA, the CDR3 is TGTGCCAGCAGCTTAGCGCTAGTAAGGACAGGGGGCTATGGCTACACCTTC. The chain carries TRBV7-2 and TRBJ1-2, with 10 bases aligning to TRBD1. Germline CDR1 SGHTA, CDR2 FQGNSA. The CDR3 totals 17 residues. Trimming at V came to 0 bases and at J to 4 bases, leaving 8 bases not matched to a gene.

In DNA form, the CDR3 reads TGTGCCAGCAGCCCGGCTCCGGAGCTCAGGGCTAGCACAGATACGCAGTATTTT. Its protein is CASSPAPELRASTDTQYF. The chain links TRBV9 to TRBJ2-3, with D maybe TRBD1 (5 bases). The V and J ends lost 4 bases and 0 bases respectively, with 21 bases between them. CDR1 is SGDLS and CDR2 is YYNGEE in the germline V gene. This CDR3 has 18 residues.

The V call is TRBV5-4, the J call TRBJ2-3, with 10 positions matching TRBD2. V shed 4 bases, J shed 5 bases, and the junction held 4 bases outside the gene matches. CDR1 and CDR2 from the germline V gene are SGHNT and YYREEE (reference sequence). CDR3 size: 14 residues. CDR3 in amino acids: CASSSGGAEDTQYF. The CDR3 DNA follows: TGTGCCAGCAGCAGCGGGGGGGCCGAAGATACGCAGTATTTT. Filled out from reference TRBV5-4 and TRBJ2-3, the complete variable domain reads ETGVTQSPTHLIKTRGQQVTLRCSSQSGHNTVSWYQQALGQGPQFIFQYYREEENGRGNFPPRFSGLQFPNYSSELNVNALELDDSALYLCASSSGGAEDTQYFGPGTRLTVL.

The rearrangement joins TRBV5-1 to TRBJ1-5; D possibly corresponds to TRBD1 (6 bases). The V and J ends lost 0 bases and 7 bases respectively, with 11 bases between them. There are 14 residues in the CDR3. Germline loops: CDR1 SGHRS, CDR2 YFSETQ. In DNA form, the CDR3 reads TGCGCCAGCAGCTTGGCAGGGGACGAGCAGCCCCAGCATTTT. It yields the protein CASSLAGDEQPQHF. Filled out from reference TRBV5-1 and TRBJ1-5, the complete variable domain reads KAGVTQTPRYLIKTRGQQVTLSCSPISGHRSVSWYQQTPGQGLQFLFEYFSETQRNKGNFPGRFSGRQFSNSRSEMNVSTLELGDSALYLCASSLAGDEQPQHFGDGTRLSIL.

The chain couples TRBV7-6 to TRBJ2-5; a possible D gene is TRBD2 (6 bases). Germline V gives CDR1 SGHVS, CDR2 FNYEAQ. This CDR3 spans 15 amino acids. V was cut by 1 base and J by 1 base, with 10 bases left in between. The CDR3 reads CASSLGLGSQETQYF. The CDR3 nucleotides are TGTGCCAGCAGCTTAGGACTAGGCTCCCAAGAGACCCAGTACTTC.

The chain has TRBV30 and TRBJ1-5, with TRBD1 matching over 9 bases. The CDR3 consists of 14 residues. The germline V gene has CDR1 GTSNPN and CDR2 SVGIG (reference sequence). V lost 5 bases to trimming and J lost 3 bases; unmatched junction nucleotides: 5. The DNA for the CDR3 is TGTGCCTGGGACAGGGGGGGCGACAATCAGCCCCAGCATTTT. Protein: CAWDRGGDNQPQHF.

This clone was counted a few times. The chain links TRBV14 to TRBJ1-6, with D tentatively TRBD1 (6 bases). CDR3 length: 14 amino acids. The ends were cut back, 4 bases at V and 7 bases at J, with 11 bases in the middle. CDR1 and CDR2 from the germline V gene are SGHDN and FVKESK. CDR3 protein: CASSLTGKNSPLHF. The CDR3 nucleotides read TGTGCCAGCAGCCTTACAGGGAAAAATTCACCCCTCCACTTT.

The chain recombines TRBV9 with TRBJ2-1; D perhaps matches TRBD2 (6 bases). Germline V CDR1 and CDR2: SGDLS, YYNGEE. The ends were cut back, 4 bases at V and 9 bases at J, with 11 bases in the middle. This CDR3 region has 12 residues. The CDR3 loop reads CASSRDWVEQFF. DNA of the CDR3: TGTGCCAGCAGCCGGGACTGGGTTGAGCAGTTCTTC.

The CDR3 DNA reads TGTGCCAGCAGTGATAGCGGACTAGCCAAAAACATTCAGTACTTC. Protein: CASSDSGLAKNIQYF. J is TRBJ2-4 and V is TRBV2; tentatively, D is TRBD2 (6 bases). Germline V gene sequence: CDR1 SNHLY, CDR2 FYNNEI. Trimming stripped 3 bases from V and 0 bases from J, with 9 bases between. The CDR3 extends over 15 amino acids.

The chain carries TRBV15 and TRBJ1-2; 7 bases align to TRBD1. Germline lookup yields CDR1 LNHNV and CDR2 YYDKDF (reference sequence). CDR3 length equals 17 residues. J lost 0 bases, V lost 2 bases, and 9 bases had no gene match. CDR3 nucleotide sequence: TGTGCCACCAGCAGATCCTCCCGTGACAGGGCTAACTATGGCTACACCTTC. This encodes CATSRSSRDRANYGYTF.